This TCR beta chain is from a study of T-cell memory formation after mild COVID-19. General study findings and limits: Prior to infection, memory already included some responding clones, suggesting cross-reactive memory joined. Clones that got smaller from day 15 to 85 had even CD4/CD8, while clones growing later tipped toward CD4+.

TCRdb independently ran MiXCR on the 5' RACE reads; one entry per CDR3 protein. The data show 110,000 to 150,000 distinct CDR3 sequences, approximately 25% seen once. The CDR3 extends over 16 amino acids. Per germline, CDR1 LGHNA and CDR2 YNFKEQ. V was pared by 1 base and J by 4 bases, with 7 bases of the junction left unmatched. Comments on this clonotype: Its matching antigen is unknown.

The chain combines TRBV4-2 with TRBJ2-7, with 10 bases matching TRBD1. The receptor's source is an adult woman who had mild COVID-19 (a few samples of this study predate the infection). Cell type and time point are not known. The specimen was PBMCs or a T cell subset sorted from them (not recorded which). CDR3 bases: TGTGCCAGCAGCCAAGCTATTGGGACAGGGGAGTACGAGCAGTACTTC. Protein product: CASSQAIGTGEYEQYF.